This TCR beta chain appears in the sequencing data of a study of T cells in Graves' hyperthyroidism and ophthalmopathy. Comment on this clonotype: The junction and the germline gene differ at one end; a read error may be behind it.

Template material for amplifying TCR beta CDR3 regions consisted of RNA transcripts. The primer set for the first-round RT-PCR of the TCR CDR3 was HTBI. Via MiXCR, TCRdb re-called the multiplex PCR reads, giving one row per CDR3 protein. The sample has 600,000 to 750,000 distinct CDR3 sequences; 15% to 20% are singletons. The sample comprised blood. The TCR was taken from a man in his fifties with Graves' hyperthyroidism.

The CDR3 bases are TGTGCCAGCAGTTACACACCAGACACCCTCGAGAACGCTGAAGCTTTCTTT. It yields the protein CASSYTPDTLENAEAFF. The V call is TRBV6-5, the J call TRBJ1-1; D gene ambiguous. This CDR3 spans 17 amino acids. The V gene's germline CDR1 is MNHEY and CDR2 SVGAGI.